The rows below give T cell receptor beta chains drawn from one sample of a study of blood T cells in healthy people across ages. TCRdb processed the 5' RACE reads anew with MiXCR; each CDR3 protein has one entry. The sample comprises about 780,000 distinct CDR3 sequences, less than 60% of which are singletons, and about a sixth rests with the top ten. Sequenced input: blood. The receptors derive from a man at least 80 years old in good health. The CDR3 runs from the conserved cysteine through the conserved F or W. The D gene is left open where the match is weak. Only some rows state a clone size, as once, few, many or a class for expanded clones.

d_gene	v_gene	j_gene	abundance	CDR3nt	CDR3aa
.	TRBV20-1	TRBJ2-1	.	TGCAGTGCCCTCTCCCGGGGTTGGTACAATGAGCAGTTCTTC	CSALSRGWYNEQFF
.	TRBV12-3/TRBV12-4	TRBJ1-2	.	TGTGCCAGCAGTTCCCAGGTGGGGGGCTGCACCTTC	CASSSQVGGCTF
TRBD2	TRBV6-6	TRBJ2-5	.	TGTGCCAGCAGTTCCCATCAATCTTGGGAGGGAGGGGAGCAGTACTTC	CASSSHQSWEGGEQYF
TRBD2	TRBV5-6	TRBJ2-1	few	TGTGCCAGCAGCTTCCCCCGTGCGGGAGCCGGCGATGAGCAGTTCTTC	CASSFPRAGAGDEQFF
TRBD1	TRBV7-9	TRBJ1-2	few	TGTGCCAGCAGCTTCCCGACAGGGGGCGATATCTATGGCTACACCTTC	CASSFPTGGDIYGYTF
TRBD2	TRBV28	TRBJ2-7	few	TGTGCCAGCAGTGCAACCGGGACTAGGGAAGAGCAGTACTTC	CASSATGTREEQYF
.	TRBV29-1	TRBJ1-1	.	TGCAGCGTTGCTCGGACTTTGAACACTGAAGCTTTCTTT	CSVARTLNTEAFF
TRBD1	TRBV11-3	TRBJ2-7	.	TGTGCCAGCAGCTTAGGGGGACAGGGGTACGCGCAGTACTTC	CASSLGGQGYAQYF
TRBD2	TRBV6-6	TRBJ2-1	.	TGTGCCAGCAGTTCAGCGGGAGGGGGCCATGAGCAGTTCTTC	CASSSAGGGHEQFF
.	TRBV4-2	TRBJ2-3	.	TGTGCCAGCAGCCAAGTTATAGGCACAGATACGCAGTATTTT	CASSQVIGTDTQYF
.	TRBV4-2	TRBJ2-3	.	TGTGTCAGCAGCCAAGAAGCCATCAGCACAGATACGCAGTATTTT	CVSSQEAISTDTQYF
TRBD1	TRBV20-1	TRBJ1-2	.	TGCAGTGCTGAGACCGGGACAGGGGGCCCGGGTAACTATGGCTACACCTTC	CSAETGTGGPGNYGYTF
.	TRBV6-6	TRBJ1-4	.	TGTGCCAGCAGTCAAACAGGCGCCCGAGGGGAAAAACTGTTTTTT	CASSQTGARGEKLFF
TRBD2	TRBV24-1	TRBJ2-3	once	TGTGCCACCAGTGCCCCCTTGAGGAGTAGGACTAGCGGGAGCTTCACAGATACGCAGTATTTT	CATSAPLRSRTSGSFTDTQYF
.	TRBV4-3	TRBJ1-6	many	TGCGCCAGCAGCCAAGGTCGGAACTCACCCCTCCACTTT	CASSQGRNSPLHF
TRBD2	TRBV7-3	TRBJ2-1	.	TGTGCCAGCAGCCCCAGCGGGAGGAGTAGCGAGCAGTTCTTC	CASSPSGRSSEQFF
.	TRBV4-1	TRBJ2-7	many	TGCGCCAGCAGCCAAGCGTGGGGACAAGCCTACGAGCAGTACTTC	CASSQAWGQAYEQYF
TRBD2	TRBV7-2	TRBJ2-1	.	TGTGCCAGCAGCCCGGGACTAGGGGGGTACAATGAGCAGTTCTTC	CASSPGLGGYNEQFF
.	TRBV30	TRBJ2-1	once	TGTGCCTGGAGTCCGGGTCACAATGAGCGGTTCTTC	CAWSPGHNERFF
TRBD1	TRBV7-2	TRBJ2-3	.	TGTGCCAGCAGCTTATTCTGGGACAGGGTTATAACAGATACGCAGTATTTT	CASSLFWDRVITDTQYF
.	TRBV5-1	TRBJ2-1	.	TGCGCCAGCAGCTTGGCCGGGGCAGGGGAGATTTCGACGCAGTTCTTC	CASSLAGAGEISTQFF
TRBD2	TRBV12-3/TRBV12-4	TRBJ2-7	few	TGTGCCAGCAGTTCAATCCCTTTAGCGGGAGGTGAGCAGTACTTC	CASSSIPLAGGEQYF
.	TRBV10-3	TRBJ2-3	few	TGTGCCACCCCTGAACTAGCTCAGAGCACAGATACGCAGTATTTT	CATPELAQSTDTQYF
TRBD1	TRBV7-9	TRBJ1-4	.	TGTGCCAGCAGCCAAACGGGACAGCTAAATGAAAAACTGTTTTTT	CASSQTGQLNEKLFF
.	TRBV5-1	TRBJ2-2	.	TGCGCCAGCAGCTTGGTCGAGTCCGGGGAGCTGTTTTTT	CASSLVESGELFF
.	TRBV27	TRBJ1-1	.	TGTGCCAGTTTTGGAGGGATCACTGAAGCTTTCTTT	CASFGGITEAFF
TRBD2	TRBV12-3/TRBV12-4	TRBJ2-2	.	TGTGCCAGCCTCGGGGGGACCGGGGAGCTGTTTTTT	CASLGGTGELFF
TRBD2	TRBV20-1	TRBJ2-1	many	TGCAGTGCTAGAGATCGAGCGGGAGTTCGGGATGAGCAGTTCTTC	CSARDRAGVRDEQFF
.	TRBV20-1	TRBJ2-1	.	TGCAGTGCTAGACCGTCAGGGTTCGGAGCGGAGAGCTCCTACAATGAGCAGTTCTTC	CSARPSGFGAESSYNEQFF
TRBD2	TRBV4-2	TRBJ2-1	.	TGTGCCAGCAGGCCTATAGCGGGAGACGGTTATGAGCAGTTCTTC	CASRPIAGDGYEQFF
TRBD1	TRBV18	TRBJ1-4	.	TGTGCCAGCTCACCGGGGACAGGCCGGTATGAAAAACTGTTTTTT	CASSPGTGRYEKLFF
.	TRBV6-6	TRBJ2-7	.	TGTGCCAGCAGTTACCAGGGACGCCCGCGCGAGCAGTACTTC	CASSYQGRPREQYF
.	TRBV12-3/TRBV12-4	TRBJ2-1	few	TGTGCCAGCAGTCTAGGCCCGGGGAGCTCCTACAATGAGCAGTTCTTC	CASSLGPGSSYNEQFF
.	TRBV28	TRBJ2-2	once	TGTGCCAGCAACCTTATTATGAACACCGGGGAGCTGTTTTTT	CASNLIMNTGELFF
.	TRBV7-2	TRBJ2-7	.	TGTGCCAGCATCCAGGGGTCCTACGAGCAGTACTTC	CASIQGSYEQYF
.	TRBV27	TRBJ1-2	.	TGTGCCAGCAGTTCCCCCTCCATGGGAGGCTACACCTTC	CASSSPSMGGYTF
.	TRBV5-1	TRBJ1-6	few	TGCGCCAGCAGCCTCGGACAGCCCAACTATAATTCACCCCTCCACTTT	CASSLGQPNYNSPLHF
TRBD1	TRBV7-2	TRBJ2-6	.	TGTGCCAGCAGTTTTACCGGGACAGGGGGACGCTCTGGGGCCAACGTCCTGACTTTC	CASSFTGTGGRSGANVLTF
.	TRBV18	TRBJ2-1	few	TGTGCCAGCTCACCAGAGGGTCCGGGGGAGCAGTTCTTC	CASSPEGPGEQFF
TRBD1	TRBV7-9	TRBJ2-5	.	TGTGCCAGCAGCCCCAGGGGATTTCTGGACAGGCAGTCCGGCGATGAGCAGTACTTC	CASSPRGFLDRQSGDEQYF
.	TRBV7-2	TRBJ2-7	.	TGTGCCAGCAGCACCCATGGAGGGTCCTACGAGCAGTACTTC	CASSTHGGSYEQYF
.	TRBV29-1	TRBJ2-3	few	TGCAGCGTTGACGAAGGGCTCACAGATACGCAGTATTTT	CSVDEGLTDTQYF
.	TRBV6-2/TRBV6-3	TRBJ2-4	.	TGTGCCAGCAGCGCCCTTCGGACAGTTGAAAACATTCAGTACTTC	CASSALRTVENIQYF
TRBD1	TRBV5-1	TRBJ2-1	.	TGCGCCAGCAGCGGGGGACAGGGAAACGAGCAGTTCTTC	CASSGGQGNEQFF
.	TRBV7-9	TRBJ2-1	.	TGTGCCAGCAGCTTCAAACTAGCTCTCCATGAGCAGTTCTTC	CASSFKLALHEQFF